This entry features one T cell receptor beta chain sequence. V lost 6 bases, J lost 0 bases, and 12 bases lay in between. This CDR3 is 15 amino acids long. In germline, CDR1 is MDHEN, CDR2 SYDVKM. This entry belongs to a study of blood T cell repertoires in COVID-19. About the study: COVID-19 samples, acute and convalescent, were from the United States, Italy and Spain. The cDNA or gDNA used as material had been derived from T cells, B-cell-depleted T cells, or PBMCs.

Original analysis: Nucleated cell counts were estimated from reference gene primer amplification. Sequenced by immunoSEQ multiplex PCR; TCRdb stores in-frame clones only, minus some. V, J and clone size reflect that table, while D and trimming were determined from the DNA. The sample includes roughly 120,000 clones, approximately 86% seen only once; the top ten take 7.7%. V and J are TRBV28 and TRBJ2-1, with D perhaps matching TRBD1 (7 bases). The sequencing input was peripheral blood. This receptor was taken from a human donor in a cohort sampled during active COVID-19. This CDR3 reads CASRAGQLSYNEQFF. In nucleotides, the CDR3 is TGTGCCAGCAGGGCGGGACAGCTCTCCTACAATGAGCAGTTCTTC.